These 2 T cell receptor beta chains originate from one sample sequenced in a study of CD8 T cells in ankylosing spondylitis. MiXCR, applied by TCRdb to the 5' RACE reads, yields one record per CDR3 protein. The sample includes a few hundred thousand distinct CDR3 sequences, 20% of them seen just once. The sample comprised blood, either unsorted or a sorted T cell fraction (not recorded which). Source of these receptors: a male donor with ankylosing spondylitis or in good health (not recorded which).

This clonotype has a handful of counts. The rearrangement uses TRBV9 and TRBJ1-1, with 7 nucleotides matching TRBD1. The trim removed 3 bases at V and 0 bases at J, leaving 5 bases unmatched. Looked up from germline, CDR1 is SGDLS and CDR2 is YYNGEE. CDR3 size: 15 residues. As DNA, the CDR3 is TGTGCCAGCAGCGCCAGGGGGGAAATGAACACTGAAGCTTTCTTT. Its translation is CASSARGEMNTEAFF. Based on the CDR3 plus reference TRBV9 and TRBJ1-1, the full variable domain is DSGVTQTPKHLITATGQRVTLRCSPRSGDLSVYWYQQSLDQGLQFLIQYYNGEERAKGNILERFSAQQFPDLHSELNLSSLELGDSALYFCASSARGEMNTEAFFGQGTRLTVV.

The V and J genes are TRBV28 and TRBJ1-2, with 8 bases fitting TRBD1. The germline V gene has CDR1 MDHEN and CDR2 SYDVKM. The CDR3 extends over 15 amino acids. V was clipped by 5 bases and J by 4 bases; unmatched bases: 9. The CDR3 DNA is TGTGCCAGCAGTCATTCAGGGGGCGGGGGCTATGGCTACACCTTC. It is translated as CASSHSGGGGYGYTF.